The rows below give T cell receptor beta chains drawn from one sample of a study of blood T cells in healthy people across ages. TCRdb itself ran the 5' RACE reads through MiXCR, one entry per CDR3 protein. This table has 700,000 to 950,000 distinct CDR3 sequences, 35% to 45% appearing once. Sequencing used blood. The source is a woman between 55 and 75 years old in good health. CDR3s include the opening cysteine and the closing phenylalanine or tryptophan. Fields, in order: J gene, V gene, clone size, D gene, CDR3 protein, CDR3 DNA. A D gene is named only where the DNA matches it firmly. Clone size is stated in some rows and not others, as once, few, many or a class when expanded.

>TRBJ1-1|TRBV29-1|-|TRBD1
CSGGRDRGNTEAFF
TGCAGCGGAGGAAGGGACAGGGGAAACACTGAAGCTTTCTTT
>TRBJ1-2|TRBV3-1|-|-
CASSQGYRERGGYTF
TGTGCCAGCAGCCAAGGTTACAGGGAACGCGGAGGCTACACCTTC
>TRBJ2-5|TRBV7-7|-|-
CASSVGYEATQYF
TGTGCCAGCAGCGTAGGCTATGAAGCGACCCAGTACTTC
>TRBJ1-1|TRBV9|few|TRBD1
CASSVGTGDEAFF
TGTGCCAGCAGCGTAGGGACAGGGGATGAAGCTTTCTTT
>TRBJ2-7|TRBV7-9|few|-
CASSNYAYEQYF
TGTGCCAGCAGCAATTACGCCTACGAGCAGTACTTC
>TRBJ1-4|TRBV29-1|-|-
CSVATANEKLFF
TGCAGCGTTGCGACAGCCAATGAAAAACTGTTTTTT
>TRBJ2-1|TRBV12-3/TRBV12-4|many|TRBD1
CASSLRQGSYNEQFF
TGTGCCAGCAGCCTTAGACAGGGATCCTACAATGAGCAGTTCTTC
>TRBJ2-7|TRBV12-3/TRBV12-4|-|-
CASSSLASYNEQYF
TGTGCCAGCAGTTCCCTGGCCTCCTACAATGAGCAGTACTTC
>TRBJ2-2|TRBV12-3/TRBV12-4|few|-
CASSSGPNPFRGELFF
TGTGCCAGCAGTTCGGGACCTAATCCCTTTCGCGGGGAGCTGTTTTTT
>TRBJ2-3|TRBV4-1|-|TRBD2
CASSQGLAGVTDTQYF
TGCGCCAGCAGCCAAGGGCTAGCGGGAGTTACAGATACGCAGTATTTT
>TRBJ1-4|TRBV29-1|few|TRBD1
CSVGGGTNEKLFF
TGCAGCGTTGGAGGGGGCACTAATGAAAAACTGTTTTTT
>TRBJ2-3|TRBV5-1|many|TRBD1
CASSWIPGQGRDTQYF
TGCGCCAGCAGCTGGATACCGGGACAGGGTAGGGATACGCAGTATTTT
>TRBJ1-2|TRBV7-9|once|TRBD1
CASSLEGGLGYTF
TGTGCCAGCAGCTTAGAAGGGGGCCTTGGCTACACCTTC
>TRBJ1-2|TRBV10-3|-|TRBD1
CAISESTGSGYTF
TGTGCCATCAGTGAGTCGACAGGGAGTGGCTACACCTTC
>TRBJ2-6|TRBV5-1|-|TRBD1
CASSQGTGALSGANVLTF
TGCGCCAGCAGCCAGGGGACAGGGGCCCTCTCTGGGGCCAACGTCCTGACTTTC
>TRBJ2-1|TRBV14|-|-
CASSQEESFGGYKPGSYNEQFF
TGTGCCAGCAGCCAAGAGGAGAGTTTCGGCGGTTATAAACCGGGGTCCTACAATGAGCAGTTCTTC
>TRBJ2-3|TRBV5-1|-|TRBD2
CASTLAGGITDTQYF
TGCGCCAGCACCCTAGCGGGGGGAATCACAGATACGCAGTATTTT
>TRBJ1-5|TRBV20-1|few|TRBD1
CSANTGGAEQPQHF
TGCAGTGCGAACACAGGGGGCGCGGAGCAGCCCCAGCATTTT
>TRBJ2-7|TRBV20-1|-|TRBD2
CSARTSGSLYEQYF
TGCAGTGCTAGGACTAGCGGGAGTCTCTACGAGCAGTACTTC
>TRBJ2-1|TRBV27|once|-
CASTLRGANEQFF
TGTGCCAGCACCCTAAGAGGGGCCAATGAGCAGTTCTTC
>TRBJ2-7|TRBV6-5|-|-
CASSDSDYEQYF
TGTGCCAGCAGTGACTCCGACTACGAGCAGTACTTC
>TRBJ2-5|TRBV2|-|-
CASVVVVETQYF
TGTGCCAGCGTGGTTGTGGTAGAGACCCAGTACTTC
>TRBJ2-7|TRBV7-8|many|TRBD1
CASSLVGTASTFSYEQYF
TGTGCCAGCAGCTTAGTCGGGACAGCCTCTACATTCTCCTACGAGCAGTACTTC
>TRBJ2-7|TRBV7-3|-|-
CASSVDGPLDEQYF
TGTGCCAGCAGCGTAGACGGACCTTTAGACGAGCAGTACTTC
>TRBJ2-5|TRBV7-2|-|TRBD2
CASGSAGEGETQYF
TGTGCCAGCGGCTCTGCGGGAGAGGGTGAGACCCAGTACTTC
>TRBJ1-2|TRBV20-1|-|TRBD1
CSALDRANGYTF
TGCAGTGCTCTTGACAGGGCTAACGGCTACACCTTC
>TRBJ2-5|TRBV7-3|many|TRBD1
CASSPGTGVETQYF
TGTGCCAGCAGCCCCGGGACAGGGGTCGAGACCCAGTACTTC
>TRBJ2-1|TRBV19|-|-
CASSPSFEGGATEQFF
TGTGCCAGTAGTCCCTCGTTTGAAGGGGGGGCAACTGAGCAGTTCTTC
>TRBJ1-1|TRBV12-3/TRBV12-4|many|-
CASSGRRGTEAFF
TGTGCCAGCAGTGGGCGACGAGGGACTGAAGCTTTCTTT
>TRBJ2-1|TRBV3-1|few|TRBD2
CASSQDTTSGGGKFF
TGTGCCAGCAGCCAAGATACGACTAGCGGGGGGGGAAAGTTCTTC
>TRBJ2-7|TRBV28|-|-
CASTSHPVEQYF
TGTGCCAGCACCTCCCACCCGGTGGAGCAGTACTTC
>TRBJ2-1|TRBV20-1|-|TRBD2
CSARRTSGTFNEQFF
TGCAGTGCTAGGCGGACTAGCGGCACATTCAATGAGCAGTTCTTC
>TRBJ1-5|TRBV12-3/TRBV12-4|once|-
CASSPQGPNQPQHF
TGTGCCAGCAGTCCACAGGGTCCCAATCAGCCCCAGCATTTT
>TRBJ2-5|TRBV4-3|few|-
CASSQDNPLTTPQETQYF
TGCGCCAGCAGCCAAGATAACCCCTTGACTACCCCTCAAGAGACCCAGTACTTC
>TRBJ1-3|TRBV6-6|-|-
CASRSPEANTIYF
TGTGCCAGCAGATCTCCGGAGGCAAACACCATATATTTT
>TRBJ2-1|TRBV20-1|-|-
CSARSRPLPGQTYNEQFF
TGCAGTGCTAGATCCAGACCACTACCAGGACAGACCTACAATGAGCAGTTCTTC
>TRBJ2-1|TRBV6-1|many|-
CASSLDINNEQFF
TGTGCCAGCAGTTTGGACATCAACAATGAGCAGTTCTTC